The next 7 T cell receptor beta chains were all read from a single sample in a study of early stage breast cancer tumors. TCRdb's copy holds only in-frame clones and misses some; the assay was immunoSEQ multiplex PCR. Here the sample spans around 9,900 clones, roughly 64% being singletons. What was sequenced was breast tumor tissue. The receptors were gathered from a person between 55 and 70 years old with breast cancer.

CDR3 coding DNA: TGTGCCAGCAGCTTAGTTTGGGCAGTCCAAGAGACCCAGTACTTC. Protein: CASSLVWAVQETQYF. The chain carries TRBV11-2 and TRBJ2-5; no definite D call. The V end lost 1 base, the J end lost 1 base, and 10 bases lay between the germline ends. CDR3 length equals 15 residues. Germline V gives CDR1 SGHAT, CDR2 FQNNGV. The variable domain in full, with the rest retrieved from reference TRBV11-2 and TRBJ2-5, is EAGVAQSPRYKIIEKRQSVAFWCNPISGHATLYWYQQILGQGPKLLIQFQNNGVVDDSQLPKDRFSAERLKGVDSTLKIQPAKLEDSAVYLCASSLVWAVQETQYFGPGTRLLVL.

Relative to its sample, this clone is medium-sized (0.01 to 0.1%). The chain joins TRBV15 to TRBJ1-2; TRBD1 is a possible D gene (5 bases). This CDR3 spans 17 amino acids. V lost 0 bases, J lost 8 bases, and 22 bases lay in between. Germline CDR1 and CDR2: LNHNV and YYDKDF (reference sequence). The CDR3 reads CATSRDSTGSRSGGYTF. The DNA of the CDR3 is TGTGCCACCAGCAGAGATTCAACAGGTTCGAGATCGGGAGGCTACACCTTC.

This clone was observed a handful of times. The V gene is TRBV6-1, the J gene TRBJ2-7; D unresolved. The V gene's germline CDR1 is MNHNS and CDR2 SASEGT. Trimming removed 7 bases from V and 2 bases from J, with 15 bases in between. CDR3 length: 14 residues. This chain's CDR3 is CASTIEDGPYEQYF. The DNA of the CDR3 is TGTGCCAGCACTATCGAGGACGGACCCTACGAGCAGTACTTC.

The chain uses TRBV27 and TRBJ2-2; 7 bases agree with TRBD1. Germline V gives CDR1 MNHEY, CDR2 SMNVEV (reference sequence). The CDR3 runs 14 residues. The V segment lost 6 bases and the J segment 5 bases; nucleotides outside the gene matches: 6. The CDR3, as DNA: TGTGCCAGCAGGCGGACAGGTGGGACCGGGGAGCTGTTTTTT. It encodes CASRRTGGTGELFF.

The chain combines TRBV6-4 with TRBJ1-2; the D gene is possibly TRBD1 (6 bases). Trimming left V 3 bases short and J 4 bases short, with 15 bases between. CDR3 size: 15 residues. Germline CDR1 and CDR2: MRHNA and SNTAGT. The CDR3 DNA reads TGTGCCAGCAGTGAGGTTGCACAGGGACTCTATGGCTACACCTTC. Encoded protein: CASSEVAQGLYGYTF.

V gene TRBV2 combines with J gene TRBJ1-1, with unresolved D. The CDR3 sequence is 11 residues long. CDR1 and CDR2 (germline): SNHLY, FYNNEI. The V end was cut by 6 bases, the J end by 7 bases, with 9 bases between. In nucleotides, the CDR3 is TGTGCCAGCAGGCGAGAGCTTGAAGCTTTCTTT. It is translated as CASRRELEAFF. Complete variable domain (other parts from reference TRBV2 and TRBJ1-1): EPEVTQTPSHQVTQMGQEVILRCVPISNHLYFYWYRQILGQKVEFLVSFYNNEISEKSEIFDDQFSVERPDGSNFTLKIRSTKLEDSAMYFCASRRELEAFFGQGTRLTVV.

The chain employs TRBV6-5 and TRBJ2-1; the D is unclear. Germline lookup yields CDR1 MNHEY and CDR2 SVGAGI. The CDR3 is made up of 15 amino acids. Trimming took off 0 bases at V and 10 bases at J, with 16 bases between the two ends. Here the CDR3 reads CASSYSRALSWEQFF. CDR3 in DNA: TGTGCCAGCAGTTACTCTCGGGCTTTGTCCTGGGAGCAGTTCTTC.